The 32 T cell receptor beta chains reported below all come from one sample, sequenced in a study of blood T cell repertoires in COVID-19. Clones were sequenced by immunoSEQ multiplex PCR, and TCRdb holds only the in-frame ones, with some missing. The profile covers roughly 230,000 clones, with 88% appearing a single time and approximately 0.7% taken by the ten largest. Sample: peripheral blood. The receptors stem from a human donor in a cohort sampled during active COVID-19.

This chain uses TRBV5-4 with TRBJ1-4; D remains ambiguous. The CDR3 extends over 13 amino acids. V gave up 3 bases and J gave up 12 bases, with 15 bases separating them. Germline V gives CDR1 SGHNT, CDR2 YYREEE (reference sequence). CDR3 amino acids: CASSSGLTEELFF. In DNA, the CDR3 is TGTGCCAGCAGCTCAGGCCTCACGGAGGAACTGTTTTTT.

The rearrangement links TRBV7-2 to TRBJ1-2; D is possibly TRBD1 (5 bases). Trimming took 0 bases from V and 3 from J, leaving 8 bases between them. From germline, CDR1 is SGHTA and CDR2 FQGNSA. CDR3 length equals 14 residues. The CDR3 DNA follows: TGTGCCAGCAGCTTAGCCCGGGGGGACTATGGCTACACCTTC. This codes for CASSLARGDYGYTF.

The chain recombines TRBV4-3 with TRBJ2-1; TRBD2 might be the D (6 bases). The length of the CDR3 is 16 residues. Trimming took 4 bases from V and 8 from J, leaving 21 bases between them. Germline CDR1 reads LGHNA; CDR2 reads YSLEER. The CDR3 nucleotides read TGCGCCAGCAGCCCCAACCCGTCCGAGCGGGCTGATGAGCAGTTCTTC. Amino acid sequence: CASSPNPSERADEQFF.

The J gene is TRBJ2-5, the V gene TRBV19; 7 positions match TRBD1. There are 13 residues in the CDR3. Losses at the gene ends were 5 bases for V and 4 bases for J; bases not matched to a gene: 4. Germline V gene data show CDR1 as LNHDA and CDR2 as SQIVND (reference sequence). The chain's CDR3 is CASSVTGVETQYF. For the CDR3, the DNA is TGTGCCAGTAGTGTAACAGGGGTAGAGACCCAGTACTTC.

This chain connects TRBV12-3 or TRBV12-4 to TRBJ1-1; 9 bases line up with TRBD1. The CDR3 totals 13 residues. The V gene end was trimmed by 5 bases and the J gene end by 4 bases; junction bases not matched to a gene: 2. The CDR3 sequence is CASSHRGLTEAFF. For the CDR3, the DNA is TGTGCCAGCAGTCACAGGGGGCTCACTGAAGCTTTCTTT.

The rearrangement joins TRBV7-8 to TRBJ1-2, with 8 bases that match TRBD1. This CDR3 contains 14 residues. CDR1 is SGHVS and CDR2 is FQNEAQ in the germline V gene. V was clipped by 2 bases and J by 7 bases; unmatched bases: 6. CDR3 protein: CASSLYAGGSGYTF. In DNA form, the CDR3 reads TGTGCCAGCAGCTTATATGCAGGGGGCTCTGGCTACACCTTC.

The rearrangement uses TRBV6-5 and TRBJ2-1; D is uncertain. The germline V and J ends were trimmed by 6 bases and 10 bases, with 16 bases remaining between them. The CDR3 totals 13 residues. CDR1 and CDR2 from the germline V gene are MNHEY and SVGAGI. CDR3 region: CASRARVSWEQFF. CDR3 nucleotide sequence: TGTGCCAGCAGGGCCCGGGTCTCATGGGAGCAGTTCTTC.

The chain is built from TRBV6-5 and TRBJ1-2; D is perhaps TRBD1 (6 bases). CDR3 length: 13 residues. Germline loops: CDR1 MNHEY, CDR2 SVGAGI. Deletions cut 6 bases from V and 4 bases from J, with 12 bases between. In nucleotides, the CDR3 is TGTGCCAGCAGACCCGGACAGATCTATGGCTACACCTTC. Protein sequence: CASRPGQIYGYTF.

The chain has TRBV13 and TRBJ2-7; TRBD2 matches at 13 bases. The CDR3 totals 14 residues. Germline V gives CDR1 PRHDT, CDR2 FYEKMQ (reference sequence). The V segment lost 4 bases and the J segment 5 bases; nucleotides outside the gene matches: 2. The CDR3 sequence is CASSSGLAGHEQYF. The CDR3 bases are TGTGCCAGCAGCTCGGGACTAGCGGGGCACGAGCAGTACTTC.

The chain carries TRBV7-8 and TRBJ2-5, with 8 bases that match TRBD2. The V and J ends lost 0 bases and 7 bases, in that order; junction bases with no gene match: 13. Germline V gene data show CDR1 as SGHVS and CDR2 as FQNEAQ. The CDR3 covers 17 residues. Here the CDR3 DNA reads TGTGCCAGCAGCTTAGCATTCGGGGGGGGTTCTGTGGTGACCCAGTACTTC. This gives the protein CASSLAFGGGSVVTQYF.

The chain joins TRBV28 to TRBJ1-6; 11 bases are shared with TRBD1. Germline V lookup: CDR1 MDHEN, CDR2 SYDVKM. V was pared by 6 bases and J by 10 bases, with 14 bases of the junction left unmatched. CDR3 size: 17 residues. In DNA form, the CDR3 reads TGTGCCAGCAGCCCACGCCCCGGACAGGGGGCAAGGTCACCCCTCCACTTT. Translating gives CASSPRPGQGARSPLHF.

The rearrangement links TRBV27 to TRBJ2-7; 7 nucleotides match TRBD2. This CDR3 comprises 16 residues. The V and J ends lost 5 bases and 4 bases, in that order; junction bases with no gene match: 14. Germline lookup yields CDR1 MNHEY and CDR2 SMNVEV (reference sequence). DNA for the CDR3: TGTGCCAGCAGTGCGTCCCGGGGGGTGCGGGAGTACGAGCAGTACTTC. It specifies CASSASRGVREYEQYF.

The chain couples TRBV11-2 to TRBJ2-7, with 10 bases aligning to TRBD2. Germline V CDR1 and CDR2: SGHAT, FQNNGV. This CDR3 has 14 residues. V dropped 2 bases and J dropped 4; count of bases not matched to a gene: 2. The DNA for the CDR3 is TGTGCCAGCAGCTTAAGCGGGAGGGATTACGAGCAGTACTTC. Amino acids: CASSLSGRDYEQYF.

CDR3 sequence reads: CASSLVTGGAPLHF. CDR3 in DNA: TGTGCCAGCAGCTTAGTGACGGGGGGAGCGCCCCTCCACTTT. This chain uses TRBV7-9 with TRBJ1-6; possible D gene TRBD1, 5 bases. V was shortened by 1 base and J by 13 bases, with 14 bases between the two germline ends. This CDR3 comprises 14 residues. Germline CDR1 reads SEHNR; CDR2 reads FQNEAQ (reference sequence).

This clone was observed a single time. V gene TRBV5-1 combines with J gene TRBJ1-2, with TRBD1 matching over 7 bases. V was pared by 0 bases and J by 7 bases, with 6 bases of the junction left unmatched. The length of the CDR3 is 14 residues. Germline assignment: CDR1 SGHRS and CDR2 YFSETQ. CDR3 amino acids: CASSLVSGGFGYTF. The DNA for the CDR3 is TGCGCCAGCAGCTTGGTTTCAGGGGGATTTGGCTACACCTTC. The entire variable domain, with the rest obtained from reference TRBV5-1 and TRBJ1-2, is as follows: KAGVTQTPRYLIKTRGQQVTLSCSPISGHRSVSWYQQTPGQGLQFLFEYFSETQRNKGNFPGRFSGRQFSNSRSEMNVSTLELGDSALYLCASSLVSGGFGYTFGSGTRLTVV.

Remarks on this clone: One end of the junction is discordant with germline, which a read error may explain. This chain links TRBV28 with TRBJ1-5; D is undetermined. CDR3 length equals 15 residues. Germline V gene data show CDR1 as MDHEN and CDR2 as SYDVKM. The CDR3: CASSLSRRGNRPQHF. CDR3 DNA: TGTGCCAGCAGTTTATCTCGCCGGGGTAATCGGCCCCAGCATTTT.

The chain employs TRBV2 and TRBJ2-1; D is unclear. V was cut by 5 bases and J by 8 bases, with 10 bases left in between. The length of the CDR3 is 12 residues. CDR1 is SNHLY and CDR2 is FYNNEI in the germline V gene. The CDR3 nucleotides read TGTGCCAGCAGTAAAACCGAGCATGAGCAGTTCTTC. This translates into CASSKTEHEQFF.

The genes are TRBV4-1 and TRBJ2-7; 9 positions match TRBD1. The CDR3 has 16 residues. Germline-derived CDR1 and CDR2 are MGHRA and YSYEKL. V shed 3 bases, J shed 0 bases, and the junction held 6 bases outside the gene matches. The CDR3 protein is CASSQVGQGSSYEQYF. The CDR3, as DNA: TGCGCCAGCAGCCAGGTAGGACAGGGGAGCTCCTACGAGCAGTACTTC.

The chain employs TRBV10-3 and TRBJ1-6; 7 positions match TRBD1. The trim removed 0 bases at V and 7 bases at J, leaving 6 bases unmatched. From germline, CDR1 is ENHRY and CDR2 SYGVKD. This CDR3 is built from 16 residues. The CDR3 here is CAISESLAGQNSPLHF. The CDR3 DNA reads TGTGCCATCAGTGAGTCCCTCGCGGGACAGAATTCACCCCTCCACTTT.

Written as DNA, the CDR3 is TGTGCCAGCAGCCATGGACCCTTAAAGGGGGTTAGGAGGATCGGTTGGGAGACCCAGTACTTC. This codes for CASSHGPLKGVRRIGWETQYF. The chain recombines TRBV3-1 (or the pseudogene TRBV3-2) with TRBJ2-5, with D possibly TRBD1 on 6 matching bases. The V and J ends lost 3 bases and 5 bases respectively, with 34 bases between them. This CDR3 has 21 amino acids. Germline lookup yields CDR1 LGHDT and CDR2 YNNKEL (reference sequence).

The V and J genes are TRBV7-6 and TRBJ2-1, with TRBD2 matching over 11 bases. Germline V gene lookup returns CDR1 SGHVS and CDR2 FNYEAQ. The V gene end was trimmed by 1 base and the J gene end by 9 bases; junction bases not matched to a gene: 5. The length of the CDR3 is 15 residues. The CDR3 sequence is CASSLGLAGGGEQFF. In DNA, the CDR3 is TGTGCCAGCAGCTTAGGCCTAGCGGGGGGAGGTGAGCAGTTCTTC.

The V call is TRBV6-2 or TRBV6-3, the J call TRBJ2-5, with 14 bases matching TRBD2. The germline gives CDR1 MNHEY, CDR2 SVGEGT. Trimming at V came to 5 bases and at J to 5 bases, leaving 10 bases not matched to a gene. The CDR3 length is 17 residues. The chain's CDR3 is CASSPGTSGRNGETQYF. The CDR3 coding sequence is TGTGCCAGCAGTCCAGGGACTAGCGGGAGAAATGGTGAGACCCAGTACTTC.

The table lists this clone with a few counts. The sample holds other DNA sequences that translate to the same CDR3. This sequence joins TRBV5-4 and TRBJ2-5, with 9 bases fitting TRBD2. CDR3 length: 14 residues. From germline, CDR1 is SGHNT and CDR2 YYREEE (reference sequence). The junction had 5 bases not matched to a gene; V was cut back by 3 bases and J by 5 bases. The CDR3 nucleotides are TGTGCCAGCAGCTCGGGACTAGCAGGGGAGACCCAGTACTTC. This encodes CASSSGLAGETQYF.

CDR3 loop: CASGRGWNEQFF. The CDR3 bases are TGTGCCAGCGGAAGAGGGTGGAATGAGCAGTTCTTC. The rearrangement joins TRBV7-3 to TRBJ2-1, with a tentative D call TRBD2 (5 bases). V was shortened by 8 bases and J by 7 bases, with 12 bases between the two germline ends. In germline, CDR1 is SGHTA, CDR2 FQGTGA. The CDR3 contains 12 residues.

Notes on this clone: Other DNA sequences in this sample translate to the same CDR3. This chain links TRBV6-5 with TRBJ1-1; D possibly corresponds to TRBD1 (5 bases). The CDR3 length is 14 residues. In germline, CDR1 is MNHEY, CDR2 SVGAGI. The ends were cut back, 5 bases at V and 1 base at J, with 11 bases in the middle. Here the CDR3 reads CASSKQTENTEAFF. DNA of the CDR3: TGTGCCAGCAGTAAGCAGACAGAGAACACTGAAGCTTTCTTT.

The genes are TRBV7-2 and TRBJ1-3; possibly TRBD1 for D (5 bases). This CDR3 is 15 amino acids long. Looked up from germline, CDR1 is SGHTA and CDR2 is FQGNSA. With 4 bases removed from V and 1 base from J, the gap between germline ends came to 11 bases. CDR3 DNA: TGTGCCAGCAGCTGGTCAGGGAAGTCTGGAAACACCATATATTTT. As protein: CASSWSGKSGNTIYF.

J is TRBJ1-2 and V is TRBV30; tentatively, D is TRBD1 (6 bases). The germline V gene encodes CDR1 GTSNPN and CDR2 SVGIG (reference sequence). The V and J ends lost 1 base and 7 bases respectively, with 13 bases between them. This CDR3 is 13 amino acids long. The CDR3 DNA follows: TGTGCCTGGAGTGGGCAGGGGCTGGGTGGCTACACCTTC. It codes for CAWSGQGLGGYTF. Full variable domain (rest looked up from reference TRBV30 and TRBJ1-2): SQTIHQWPATLVQPVGSPLSLECTVEGTSNPNLYWYRQAAGRGLQLLFYSVGIGQISSEVPQNLSASRPQDRQFILSSKKLLLSDSGFYLCAWSGQGLGGYTFGSGTRLTVV.

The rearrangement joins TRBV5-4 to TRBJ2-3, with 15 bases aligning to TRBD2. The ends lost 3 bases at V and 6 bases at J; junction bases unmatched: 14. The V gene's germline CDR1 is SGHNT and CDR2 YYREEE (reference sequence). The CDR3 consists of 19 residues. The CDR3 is CASSSGLAGGHLESDTQYF. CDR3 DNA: TGTGCCAGCAGCTCAGGACTAGCGGGGGGGCATTTGGAATCGGATACGCAGTATTTT.

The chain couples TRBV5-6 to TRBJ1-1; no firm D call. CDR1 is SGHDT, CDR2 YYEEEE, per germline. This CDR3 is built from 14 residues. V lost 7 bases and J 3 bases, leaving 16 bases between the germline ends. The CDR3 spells CASSVGGWDTEAFF. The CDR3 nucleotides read TGTGCCAGCTCGGTAGGAGGATGGGACACTGAAGCTTTCTTT. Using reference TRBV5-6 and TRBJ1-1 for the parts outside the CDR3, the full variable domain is DAGVTQSPTHLIKTRGQQVTLRCSPKSGHDTVSWYQQALGQGPQFIFQYYEEEERQRGNFPDRFSGHQFPNYSSELNVNALLLGDSALYLCASSVGGWDTEAFFGQGTRLTVV.

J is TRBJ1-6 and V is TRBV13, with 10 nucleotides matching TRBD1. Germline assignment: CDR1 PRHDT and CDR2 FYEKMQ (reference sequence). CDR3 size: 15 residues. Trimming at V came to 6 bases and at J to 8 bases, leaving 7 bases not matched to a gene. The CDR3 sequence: CASSSLGTGDSPLHF. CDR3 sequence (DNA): TGTGCCAGCAGTTCCCTTGGGACAGGGGATTCACCCCTCCACTTT. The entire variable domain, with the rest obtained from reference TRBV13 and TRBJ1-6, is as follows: AAGVIQSPRHLIKEKRETATLKCYPIPRHDTVYWYQQGPGQDPQFLISFYEKMQSDKGSIPDRFSAQQFSDYHSELNMSSLELGDSALYFCASSSLGTGDSPLHFGNGTRLTVT.

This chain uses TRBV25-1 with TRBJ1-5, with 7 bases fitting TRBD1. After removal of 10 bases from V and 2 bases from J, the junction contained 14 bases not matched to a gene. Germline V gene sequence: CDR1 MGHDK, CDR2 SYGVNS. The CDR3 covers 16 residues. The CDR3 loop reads CAIPSERGPGNQPQHF. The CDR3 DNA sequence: TGTGCCATCCCAAGTGAGAGGGGGCCTGGCAATCAGCCCCAGCATTTT. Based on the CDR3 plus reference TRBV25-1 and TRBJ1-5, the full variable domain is EADIYQTPRYLVIGTGKKITLECSQTMGHDKMYWYQQDPGMELHLIHYSYGVNSTEKGDLSSESTVSRIRTEHFPLTLESARPSHTSQYLCAIPSERGPGNQPQHFGDGTRLSIL.

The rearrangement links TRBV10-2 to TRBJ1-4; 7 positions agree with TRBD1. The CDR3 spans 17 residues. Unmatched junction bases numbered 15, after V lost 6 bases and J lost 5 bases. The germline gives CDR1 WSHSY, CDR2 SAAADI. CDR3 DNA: TGCGCCAGCAGGCAAGGCGCAGGGGGTGGGCGAAATGAAAAACTGTTTTTT. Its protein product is CASRQGAGGGRNEKLFF.